The T cell receptor (beta chain) described here comes from a study of siplizumab effects on memory and regulatory T cells. Overall study findings and caveats: Under siplizumab, an average roughly 69% of mappable alloreactive CD4+ clones were Treg-derived, compared with 26.9% in controls. Siplizumab cultures yielded proliferating Tregs whose suppressive function was not confirmed.

Repertoires were generated with immunoSEQ multiplex PCR, while TCRdb's copy carries only in-frame clones and drops some. Of approximately 100,000 clones in the sample, 75% to 95% were seen once. Trimming took 3 bases from V and 3 from J; bases not matched to a gene: 5. Germline V gives CDR1 SNHLY, CDR2 FYNNEI. This CDR3 has 14 amino acids. This clone was observed once. Its specificity is not known. This receptor was obtained from a human donor in good health. Some clones in this sample may be carry-over from other donors' samples. The chain joins TRBV2 to TRBJ2-7, with TRBD1 matching over 7 bases. The source material was CD4+ T cells sorted from blood. The CDR3 loop reads CASSDTGANYEQYF. CDR3 nucleotide sequence: TGTGCCAGCAGTGATACAGGGGCTAACTACGAGCAGTACTTC.